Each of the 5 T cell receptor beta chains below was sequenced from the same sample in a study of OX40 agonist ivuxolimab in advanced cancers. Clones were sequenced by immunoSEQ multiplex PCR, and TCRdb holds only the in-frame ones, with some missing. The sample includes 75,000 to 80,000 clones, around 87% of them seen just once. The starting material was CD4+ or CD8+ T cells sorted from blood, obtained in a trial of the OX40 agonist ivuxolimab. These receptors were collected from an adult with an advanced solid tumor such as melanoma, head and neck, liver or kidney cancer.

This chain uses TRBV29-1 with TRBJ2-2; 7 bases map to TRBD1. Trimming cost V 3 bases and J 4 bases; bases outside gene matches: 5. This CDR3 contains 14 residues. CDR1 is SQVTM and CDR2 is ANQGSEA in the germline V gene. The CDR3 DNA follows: TGCAGCGTTGATGAGACAGGGAGCACCGGGGAGCTGTTTTTT. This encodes CSVDETGSTGELFF.

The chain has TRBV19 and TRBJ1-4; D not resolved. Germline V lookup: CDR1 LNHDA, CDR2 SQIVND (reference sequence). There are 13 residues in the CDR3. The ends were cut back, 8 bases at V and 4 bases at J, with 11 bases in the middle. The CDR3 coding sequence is TGTGCCAGTGAACAACCCATTAATGAAAAACTGTTTTTT. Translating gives CASEQPINEKLFF.

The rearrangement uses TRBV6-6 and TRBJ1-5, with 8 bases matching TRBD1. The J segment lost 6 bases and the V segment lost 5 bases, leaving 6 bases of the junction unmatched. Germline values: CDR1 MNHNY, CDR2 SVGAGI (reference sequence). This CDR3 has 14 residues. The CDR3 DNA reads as TGTGCCAGCAGTACCGACAGGGGAGGTCAGCCCCAGCATTTT. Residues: CASSTDRGGQPQHF.

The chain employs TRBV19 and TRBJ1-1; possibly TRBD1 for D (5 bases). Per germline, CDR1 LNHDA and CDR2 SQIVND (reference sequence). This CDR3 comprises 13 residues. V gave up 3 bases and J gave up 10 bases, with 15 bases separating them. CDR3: CASSMGREFAAFF. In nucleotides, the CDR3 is TGTGCCAGTAGTATGGGGCGCGAGTTTGCAGCTTTCTTT.

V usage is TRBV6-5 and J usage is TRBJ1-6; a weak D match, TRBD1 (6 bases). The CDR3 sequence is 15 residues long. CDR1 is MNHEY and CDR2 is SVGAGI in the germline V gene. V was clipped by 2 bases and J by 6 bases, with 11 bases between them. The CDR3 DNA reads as TGTGCCAGCAGTTACATGGGGGCGGCTAATTCACCCCTCCACTTT. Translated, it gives CASSYMGAANSPLHF.